These 19 T cell receptor beta chains originate from one sample sequenced in a study of blood T cell repertoires in COVID-19. Generated by immunoSEQ multiplex PCR, the TCRdb table keeps only in-frame clones and is missing some. The repertoire holds 210,000 or so clones, with about four fifths as singletons. Sequencing was performed on peripheral blood. The source is a woman in her forties or fifties with active or convalescent COVID-19.

The chain carries TRBV7-9 and TRBJ1-6; tentatively, D is TRBD1 (6 bases). The CDR3 loop spans 14 amino acids. The germline V gene has CDR1 SEHNR and CDR2 FQNEAQ (reference sequence). V gave up 5 bases and J gave up 7 bases, with 12 bases separating them. The CDR3 sequence: CASSLRQENSPLHF. CDR3 DNA: TGTGCCAGCAGCCTGCGACAGGAGAATTCACCCCTCCACTTT. Full variable domain (remainder filled in from reference TRBV7-9 and TRBJ1-6): DTGVSQNPRHKITKRGQNVTFRCDPISEHNRLYWYRQTLGQGPEFLTYFQNEAQLEKSRLLSDRFSAERPKGSFSTLEIQRTEQGDSAMYLCASSLRQENSPLHFGNGTRLTVT.

The genes are TRBV27 and TRBJ2-1, with TRBD1 matching 10 bases. The V gene end was trimmed by 6 bases and the J gene end by 8 bases; junction bases not matched to a gene: 7. The CDR3 contains 14 residues. Germline lookup yields CDR1 MNHEY and CDR2 SMNVEV (reference sequence). The CDR3 DNA sequence: TGTGCCAGCAGCCGCCGGACAGGGGGTCATGAGCAGTTCTTC. Protein product: CASSRRTGGHEQFF.

The sample holds many counts of this clone. The CDR3 region has the DNA TGTGCCAGCACCCCCGGGACAGCTAATGAAAAACTGTTTTTT. This sequence encodes CASTPGTANEKLFF. The chain combines TRBV9 with TRBJ1-4, with 7 bases that match TRBD1. J lost 3 bases, V lost 6 bases, and 5 bases had no gene match. The CDR3 sequence is 14 residues long. Per the germline V gene, CDR1 is SGDLS and CDR2 is YYNGEE.

The J gene is TRBJ1-2, the V gene TRBV28; D is uncertain. CDR1 MDHEN and CDR2 SYDVKM come from the germline V gene. CDR3 length: 15 amino acids. The V and J ends lost 6 bases and 4 bases respectively, with 18 bases between them. CDR3 bases: TGTGCCAGCAGCCTAGAAGATACCGTTGCCTATGGCTACACCTTC. This encodes CASSLEDTVAYGYTF.

The V call is TRBV11-1, the J call TRBJ2-7; TRBD1 might be the D (6 bases). V lost 5 bases and J 6 bases, leaving 23 bases between the germline ends. Germline V gene sequence: CDR1 SGHAT, CDR2 FQDESV (reference sequence). This CDR3 contains 16 residues. The CDR3 DNA follows: TGTGCCAGCAGCCCGGTGGGGGCAGGTGGCCCTGGCGAGCAGTACTTC. Translating gives CASSPVGAGGPGEQYF. The entire variable domain, with the rest obtained from reference TRBV11-1 and TRBJ2-7, is as follows: EAEVAQSPRYKITEKSQAVAFWCDPISGHATLYWYRQILGQGPELLVQFQDESVVDDSQLPKDRFSAERLKGVDSTLKIQPAELGDSAMYLCASSPVGAGGPGEQYFGPGTRLTVT.

The chain links TRBV7-3 to TRBJ2-7; possibly TRBD1 for D (8 bases). Germline loops: CDR1 SGHTA, CDR2 FQGTGA. V gave up 1 base and J gave up 3 bases, with 13 bases separating them. The CDR3 runs 15 residues. The CDR3 is CASSLRGGQVYEQYF. The CDR3 coding sequence is TGTGCCAGCAGCTTAAGGGGGGGACAGGTCTACGAGCAGTACTTC.

This clone was counted once. The CDR3 DNA is TGTGCCAGCAGGGCCGGGACAAATAATTCACCCCTCCACTTT. Its translation: CASRAGTNNSPLHF. The V gene is TRBV6-5, the J gene TRBJ1-6; possible D gene TRBD1, 6 bases. The CDR3 sequence is 14 residues long. The germline V gene encodes CDR1 MNHEY and CDR2 SVGAGI. Between the trimmed V and J ends, which lost 6 bases and 5 bases, there was a span of 11 bases.

The CDR3 DNA reads TGTGCCAGCAGCTTAGTGGTCGTAGGGGCCTCTAATGAAAAACTGTTTTTT. It codes for CASSLVVVGASNEKLFF. This rearrangement joins TRBV11-2 to TRBJ1-4; perhaps TRBD1 as D (5 bases). CDR1 is SGHAT and CDR2 is FQNNGV in the germline V gene. The CDR3 sequence is 17 residues long. V gave up 1 base and J gave up 3 bases, with 15 bases separating them.

The chain couples TRBV4-2 to TRBJ2-5; 11 bases map to TRBD2. V shed 4 bases, J shed 2 bases, and the junction held 3 bases outside the gene matches. Germline values: CDR1 LGHNA, CDR2 YNFKEQ. This CDR3 is built from 15 residues. CDR3 sequence reads: CASSLGLAVQETQYF. CDR3 in DNA: TGTGCCAGCAGCCTGGGACTAGCGGTACAAGAGACCCAGTACTTC.

This chain uses TRBV9 with TRBJ2-2; 8 bases fit TRBD2. V was pared by 7 bases and J by 5 bases, with 7 bases of the junction left unmatched. Looked up from germline, CDR1 is SGDLS and CDR2 is YYNGEE. The CDR3 loop spans 14 amino acids. The CDR3 DNA reads TGTGCCAGCTCCGCGGGAGGTCGGACCGGGGAGCTGTTTTTT. This translates into CASSAGGRTGELFF.

The rearrangement joins TRBV24-1 to TRBJ1-5; possible D gene TRBD1, 6 bases. The germline gives CDR1 KGHDR, CDR2 SFDVKD. V was trimmed by 4 bases and J by 4 bases, leaving 13 bases between them. The CDR3 is 15 residues long. CDR3 in DNA: TGTGCCACCAGTGACCCTGGACAGCAAAATCAGCCCCAGCATTTT. Translating gives CATSDPGQQNQPQHF.

This clone has only one observation. This chain links TRBV6-5 with TRBJ1-6; 9 nucleotides align to TRBD1. Germline values: CDR1 MNHEY, CDR2 SVGAGI. The J segment lost 7 bases and the V segment lost 5 bases, leaving 6 bases of the junction unmatched. This CDR3 is 15 amino acids long. The CDR3 DNA reads TGTGCCAGCAGTCCTGCCGGGACAGGGAATTCACCCCTCCACTTT. The encoded protein is CASSPAGTGNSPLHF.

In its sample, this clone was seen once. The chain combines TRBV6-5 with TRBJ2-1, with a possible D match to TRBD2 (6 bases). V lost 2 bases and J lost 3, with 14 bases in between. This CDR3 has 16 amino acids. Germline CDR1 is MNHEY and CDR2 is SVGAGI. The CDR3: CASSYRGGTIYNEQFF. Written as DNA, the CDR3 is TGTGCCAGCAGTTACCGAGGCGGGACGATCTACAATGAGCAGTTCTTC.

J is TRBJ1-5 and V is TRBV3-1 (or the pseudogene TRBV3-2), with TRBD1 identical over 7 bases. There are 14 residues in the CDR3. V dropped 4 bases and J dropped 7; count of bases not matched to a gene: 7. CDR1 LGHDT and CDR2 YNNKEL come from the germline V gene (reference sequence). CDR3 coding DNA: TGTGCCAGCAGCCTGACAGGGAAAGGGCAGCCCCAGCATTTT. Its translation: CASSLTGKGQPQHF.

This sequence joins TRBV30 and TRBJ2-2; TRBD2 agrees at 7 bases. With V trimmed by 1 base and J by 0 bases, 8 bases remained unmatched. This CDR3 has 17 amino acids. Germline V gives CDR1 GTSNPN, CDR2 SVGIG (reference sequence). CDR3 loop: CAWSGGLAGSNTGELFF. The CDR3 DNA reads TGTGCCTGGAGTGGAGGTTTAGCGGGCTCGAACACCGGGGAGCTGTTTTTT.

In its sample, this clone was seen a few times. The chain's CDR3 is CASSLGTGSNQPQHF. The CDR3 bases are TGTGCCAGCAGCCTAGGGACAGGGAGCAATCAGCCCCAGCATTTT. The V gene is TRBV5-6, the J gene TRBJ1-5; 9 bases fit TRBD1. The CDR3 has 15 amino acids. V shed 4 bases and J 1 base; nucleotides not matched to a gene: 3. Germline loops: CDR1 SGHDT, CDR2 YYEEEE.

The rearrangement uses TRBV11-2 and TRBJ2-4; 8 nucleotides line up with TRBD1. The germline V gene has CDR1 SGHAT and CDR2 FQNNGV. The length of the CDR3 is 13 residues. Trimming cost V 5 bases and J 8 bases; bases outside gene matches: 5. CDR3 DNA sequence: TGTGCCAGCAGCCCGGACAGGGTCGACATTCAGTACTTC. Encoded protein: CASSPDRVDIQYF.

The chain is built from TRBV5-1 and TRBJ2-5, with TRBD2 matching over 11 bases. After removal of 0 bases from V and 5 bases from J, the junction contained 9 bases not matched to a gene. CDR3 length equals 17 residues. Germline CDR1 SGHRS, CDR2 YFSETQ. The CDR3 spells CASSLAGSGRARETQYF. The CDR3 DNA follows: TGCGCCAGCAGCTTGGCTGGTAGCGGGAGGGCCAGGGAGACCCAGTACTTC.

This clone was counted many times. V usage is TRBV5-4 and J usage is TRBJ1-2, with 9 bases that match TRBD1. The CDR3 covers 15 residues. Germline-derived CDR1 and CDR2 are SGHNT and YYREEE (reference sequence). Germline trimming cut 3 bases from V and 4 bases from J; bases unmatched to any gene: 7. Here the CDR3 DNA reads TGTGCCAGCAGCTCAACAGGGGGCGTCGCCTATGGCTACACCTTC. Its protein product is CASSSTGGVAYGYTF.